A single sample is the source of the 22 T cell receptor beta chains below, sequenced in a study of cytomegalovirus exposure and HLA in healthy donors. Method: immunoSEQ multiplex PCR; TCRdb's copy keeps in-frame clones and lacks some. The sample shows fewer than 400,000 clones, 75% to 90% of them seen only once. The sample taken for sequencing was PBMCs. Receptors were obtained from a woman between 18 and 29 years old in good health and CMV-seronegative.

In its sample, this clone was seen once. This chain joins TRBV27 and TRBJ2-7; 12 bases agree with TRBD2. The CDR3 loop spans 15 amino acids. CDR1 is MNHEY and CDR2 is SMNVEV in the germline V gene (reference sequence). After removal of 6 bases from V and 2 bases from J, the junction contained 5 bases not matched to a gene. The CDR3 sequence is CASRPRTSGTYEQYF. DNA for the CDR3: TGTGCCAGCAGGCCAAGGACTAGCGGGACCTACGAGCAGTACTTC.

This clone has more than one count but fewer than ten. This sequence joins TRBV29-1 and TRBJ1-2, with D hard to call. The V gene lost 0 bases and the J gene lost 5 bases, with 7 bases spanning the gap. The CDR3 loop spans 12 amino acids. The V gene's germline CDR1 is SQVTM and CDR2 ANQGSEA. The CDR3 nucleotides read TGCAGCGTTGAAGATAAACAGTATGGCTACACCTTC. This sequence encodes CSVEDKQYGYTF. Variable domain in full (rest from reference TRBV29-1 and TRBJ1-2): SAVISQKPSRDICQRGTSLTIQCQVDSQVTMMFWYRQQPGQSLTLIATANQGSEATYESGFVIDKFPISRPNLTFSTLTVSNMSPEDSSIYLCSVEDKQYGYTFGSGTRLTVV.

This chain connects TRBV7-9 to TRBJ1-2, with 9 bases aligning to TRBD1. The CDR3 is made up of 15 amino acids. Germline V gene data show CDR1 as SEHNR and CDR2 as FQNEAQ (reference sequence). V lost 1 base and J lost 7; bases outside the gene matches: 7. CDR3 residues: CASSLDTDRGAGYTF. CDR3 DNA sequence: TGTGCCAGCAGCTTAGATACGGACAGGGGTGCTGGCTACACCTTC.

This chain connects TRBV23-1 to TRBJ2-3; D not resolved. TRBV23-1 qualifies as an ORF whose function is uncertain. V lost 8 bases and J 6 bases, leaving 12 bases between the germline ends. This CDR3 has 12 residues. The CDR3 spells CASLVAADTQYF. In nucleotides, the CDR3 is TGCGCCAGCTTAGTGGCGGCGGATACGCAGTATTTT.

This rearrangement joins TRBV5-6 to TRBJ2-5; D perhaps matches TRBD2 (5 bases). The germline gives CDR1 SGHDT, CDR2 YYEEEE. V was trimmed by 1 base and J by 5 bases, leaving 6 bases between them. This CDR3 contains 12 residues. This CDR3 reads CASSLPGETQYF. The CDR3 region has the DNA TGTGCCAGCAGCTTGCCGGGGGAGACCCAGTACTTC.

The chain recombines TRBV27 with TRBJ2-4; 9 nucleotides match TRBD2. The junction had 2 bases not matched to a gene; V was cut back by 0 bases and J by 8 bases. The germline V gene encodes CDR1 MNHEY and CDR2 SMNVEV (reference sequence). CDR3 size: 14 residues. This CDR3 is CASSLSSGSDIQYF. The CDR3, as DNA: TGTGCCAGCAGTTTATCTAGCGGGAGTGACATTCAGTACTTC.

The chain uses TRBV6-5 and TRBJ2-3, with 7 bases matching TRBD1. Germline values: CDR1 MNHEY, CDR2 SVGAGI. V trimming: 6 bases; J trimming: 6 bases; junction bases outside the gene matches: 9. The CDR3 extends over 14 amino acids. CDR3 sequence: CASRPQGRADTQYF. In nucleotides, the CDR3 is TGTGCCAGCAGGCCACAGGGGCGAGCGGATACGCAGTATTTT.

The rearrangement joins TRBV5-1 to TRBJ2-4; 12 bases fit TRBD2. CDR1 and CDR2 (germline): SGHRS, YFSETQ. This CDR3 is built from 14 residues. V was pared by 3 bases and J by 8 bases, with 3 bases of the junction left unmatched. The CDR3 bases are TGCGCCAGCAGCTGGACTAGCGGGATAGACATTCAGTACTTC. Translated: CASSWTSGIDIQYF.

The chain employs TRBV18 and TRBJ2-3; the match to TRBD1 covers 9 bases. The V and J ends lost 8 bases and 4 bases, in that order; junction bases with no gene match: 7. Germline CDR1 and CDR2: KGHSH and LQKENI. This CDR3 comprises 14 residues. CDR3 protein: CASPRDRAPDTQYF. DNA of the CDR3: TGTGCCAGCCCGAGGGACAGGGCCCCAGATACGCAGTATTTT.

This sequence joins TRBV6-5 and TRBJ1-2, with D possibly matching TRBD1 (6 bases). Trimming shortened V by 8 bases and J by 3 bases, and 16 bases separated the two germline ends. Per germline, CDR1 MNHEY and CDR2 SVGAGI. The CDR3 is made up of 14 amino acids. CDR3 loop: CASRDGAGDYGYTF. In DNA, the CDR3 is TGTGCCAGCCGCGACGGGGCAGGGGACTATGGCTACACCTTC.

The CDR3 DNA is TGTGCCAGCAGCGTAGCCCTCACAGCCTCCACCTATGGCTACACCTTC. Its protein product is CASSVALTASTYGYTF. The chain employs TRBV9 and TRBJ1-2; D call uncertain. The germline V gene has CDR1 SGDLS and CDR2 YYNGEE. This CDR3 is built from 16 residues. The V and J ends lost 0 bases and 4 bases respectively, with 16 bases between them.

The chain links TRBV9 to TRBJ2-1; 7 bases are a match to TRBD2. The J segment lost 3 bases and the V segment lost 4 bases, leaving 7 bases of the junction unmatched. The germline CDR1 and CDR2 sequences are SGDLS and YYNGEE. CDR3 size: 15 residues. CDR3 sequence (DNA): TGTGCCAGCAGCCCCCTAGGACTAGTCTACAATGAGCAGTTCTTC. This encodes CASSPLGLVYNEQFF.

J is TRBJ2-5 and V is TRBV27; TRBD2 aligns across 10 bases. In germline, CDR1 is MNHEY, CDR2 SMNVEV (reference sequence). CDR3 size: 14 residues. J gave up 4 bases and V 6 bases, and 5 bases lay outside the gene matches. CDR3 nucleotide sequence: TGTGCCAGCAGAACACTAGCGGGAAGAGAGACCCAGTACTTC. It encodes CASRTLAGRETQYF.

The J gene is TRBJ2-7, the V gene TRBV10-3; 8 nucleotides line up with TRBD1. Losses at the gene ends were 10 bases for V and 5 bases for J; bases not matched to a gene: 7. The CDR3 is 12 amino acids. Per germline, CDR1 ENHRY and CDR2 SYGVKD. CDR3 amino acids: CATRPDRDEQYF. The CDR3 DNA is TGTGCCACCCGGCCGGACAGGGACGAGCAGTACTTC.

The chain uses TRBV25-1 and TRBJ2-3; no clear D. There are 12 residues in the CDR3. V was trimmed by 6 bases and J by 5 bases, leaving 9 bases between them. Per the germline V gene, CDR1 is MGHDK and CDR2 is SYGVNS. The CDR3 DNA sequence: TGTGCCAGCAGCCCCACGGGAGATACGCAGTATTTT. The encoded protein is CASSPTGDTQYF.

The V gene is TRBV6-5, the J gene TRBJ2-7; D unresolved. This CDR3 has 14 amino acids. The germline CDR1 and CDR2 sequences are MNHEY and SVGAGI. V lost 0 bases, J lost 7 bases, and 13 bases lay in between. CDR3 sequence reads: CASSYSPGSREQYF. CDR3 nucleotide sequence: TGTGCCAGCAGTTACTCGCCAGGCTCGCGAGAGCAGTACTTC.

The chain joins TRBV11-1 to TRBJ2-2, with 7 bases that match TRBD1. The CDR3 runs 16 residues. CDR1 and CDR2 from the germline V gene are SGHAT and FQDESV (reference sequence). V shed 2 bases, J shed 7 bases, and the junction held 10 bases outside the gene matches. CDR3 sequence: CASSLLSVGGSGELFF. CDR3 nucleotides: TGTGCCAGCAGCTTACTTTCGGTAGGGGGCAGCGGGGAGCTGTTTTTT.

The chain links TRBV7-9 to TRBJ2-2, with D perhaps matching TRBD1 (6 bases). Germline assignment: CDR1 SEHNR and CDR2 FQNEAQ (reference sequence). V lost 1 base, J lost 5 bases, and 17 bases lay in between. There are 17 residues in the CDR3. CDR3 protein: CASSLVQGPPRTGELFF. CDR3 nucleotide sequence: TGTGCCAGCAGCTTAGTGCAGGGGCCCCCTCGGACCGGGGAGCTGTTTTTT.

The chain uses TRBV7-4 and TRBJ2-5, with unresolved D. Between the trimmed V and J ends, which lost 1 base and 2 bases, there was a span of 11 bases. The germline CDR1 and CDR2 sequences are SGHVT and SQSDAQ. This CDR3 comprises 15 residues. Here the CDR3 reads CASSLGTCRQETQYF. CDR3 coding DNA: TGTGCCAGCAGCTTAGGTACCTGCAGACAAGAGACCCAGTACTTC.

The rearrangement joins TRBV4-2 to TRBJ2-3, with 7 bases aligning to TRBD2. The CDR3 sequence is 15 residues long. Germline V gene sequence: CDR1 LGHNA, CDR2 YNFKEQ. V lost 3 bases and J lost 2; bases outside the gene matches: 5. The CDR3 nucleotides are TGTGCCAGCAGCCAGGGCGGGAGTATCACAGATACGCAGTATTTT. Amino acid sequence: CASSQGGSITDTQYF.

The CDR3 bases are TGCGCCAGCAGTGGGGTGACAGGGGGCAATCAGCCCCAGCATTTT. Protein product: CASSGVTGGNQPQHF. The chain links TRBV10-2 to TRBJ1-5, with TRBD1 identical over 8 bases. The junction had 4 bases not matched to a gene; V was cut back by 4 bases and J by 2 bases. The CDR3 extends over 15 amino acids. Germline lookup yields CDR1 WSHSY and CDR2 SAAADI.

This chain joins TRBV2 and TRBJ1-5, with 7 positions matching TRBD1. CDR1 is SNHLY and CDR2 is FYNNEI in the germline V gene. V trimming: 5 bases; J trimming: 8 bases; junction bases outside the gene matches: 6. The CDR3 extends over 13 amino acids. In nucleotides, the CDR3 is TGTGCCAGCAGTAGGACAGGCCCCGAGCCCCAGCATTTT. Protein sequence: CASSRTGPEPQHF.